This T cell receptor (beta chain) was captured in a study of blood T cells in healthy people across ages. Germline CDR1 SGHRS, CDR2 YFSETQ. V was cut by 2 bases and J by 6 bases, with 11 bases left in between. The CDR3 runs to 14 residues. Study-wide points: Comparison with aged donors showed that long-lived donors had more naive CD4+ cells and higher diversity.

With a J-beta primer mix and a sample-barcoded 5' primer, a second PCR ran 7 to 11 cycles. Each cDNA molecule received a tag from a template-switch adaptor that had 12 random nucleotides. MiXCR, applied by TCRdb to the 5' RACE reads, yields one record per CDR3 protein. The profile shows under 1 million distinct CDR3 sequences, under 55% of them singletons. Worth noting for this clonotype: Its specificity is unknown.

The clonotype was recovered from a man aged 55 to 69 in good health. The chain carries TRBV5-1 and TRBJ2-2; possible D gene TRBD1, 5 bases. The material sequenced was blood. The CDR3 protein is CASSLTPGSGELFF. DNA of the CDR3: TGCGCCAGCAGCTTAACCCCAGGGTCCGGGGAGCTGTTTTTT.